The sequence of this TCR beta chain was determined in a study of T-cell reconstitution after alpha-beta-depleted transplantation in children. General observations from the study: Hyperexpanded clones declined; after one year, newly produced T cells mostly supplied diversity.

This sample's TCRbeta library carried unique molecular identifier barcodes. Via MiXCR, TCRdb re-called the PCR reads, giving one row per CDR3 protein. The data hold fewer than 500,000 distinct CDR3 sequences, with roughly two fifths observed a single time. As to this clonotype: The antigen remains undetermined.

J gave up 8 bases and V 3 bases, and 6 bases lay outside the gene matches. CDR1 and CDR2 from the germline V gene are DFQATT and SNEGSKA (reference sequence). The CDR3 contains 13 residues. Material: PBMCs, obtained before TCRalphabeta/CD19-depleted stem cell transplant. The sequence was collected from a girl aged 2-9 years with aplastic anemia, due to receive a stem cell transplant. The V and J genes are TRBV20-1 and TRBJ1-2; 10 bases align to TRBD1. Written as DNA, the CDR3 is TGCAGTGCTAGGGGGACAGGGGTGGGCGGCTACACCTTC. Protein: CSARGTGVGGYTF.